This T cell receptor (beta chain) was profiled in a study of T cells in Graves' hyperthyroidism and ophthalmopathy (dated by TCRdb to the late 2010s). Broadly, across the study: Peripheral blood samples were taken at the time of initial diagnosis, prior to any treatment. To identify TCR V-J signatures that set the groups apart, the researchers used a discovery cohort of 100 patients, made up of 40 to 45 with Graves' ophthalmopathy and some 58 with stable Graves' hyperthyroidism. Whether ophthalmopathy could be predicted prospectively was tested in an independent validation cohort made up of fewer than 20 hyperthyroidism patients plus 17 patients who later progressed to ophthalmopathy. The 100 or so discovery patients were divided at random into training and test sets in a 7:3 ratio. In addition, the study compared T-cell repertoires in thyroid tissue and in blood from roughly six Graves' hyperthyroidism patients. Following sampling, methimazole starting at 30 mg daily was given to hyperthyroidism patients, and high-dose intravenous methylprednisolone was given to ophthalmopathy patients. The paper describes TCR Vbeta CDR3 sequencing of some 130 peripheral blood samples, made up of 43 ophthalmopathy patients, 70 to 75 hyperthyroidism patients and some 17 progressor patients.

The paper as a whole reports these results and caveats: A model built on a 13 V-J signature distinguished ophthalmopathy from stable hyperthyroidism, reaching around 90% sensitivity and 81.08% specificity in cross-validation and 80%/75% in testing. Most expanded thyroid clonotypes (frequency above 0.001) were also detected in blood, a finding suggesting that blood repertoires may reflect thyroid immune responses. In validation, the model predicted progression to ophthalmopathy a median of about 6 months before onset, with roughly 68% sensitivity and around 76% specificity. Sample size was not statistically predetermined, and blinding of investigators to group allocation was not performed.

Amplification of TCR beta CDR3 regions was carried out from RNA transcripts. The first round of RT-PCR for the TCR CDR3 was performed with the HTBI primer set and the Qiagen OneStep RT-PCR kit. A second multiplex PCR round built the libraries, followed by size selection and purification. Paired-end sequencing of the libraries was performed with 100 bp reads on an Illumina HiSeq2000. As for the original processing: Raw data were processed with SOAPnuke, discarding reads with adapters, uncalled bases, mean Phred below 15, or no exact constant-primer or identifier match. High-quality paired reads were merged with COPE v1.2.5, and unique nucleotide sequences were defined as clonotypes. Clonotypes were aligned to IMGT TRBV, TRBD and TRBJ reference segments using MiTCR v1.1. The analysis was restricted to V-J combinations with a frequency above 0.0001, which together covered just over 99% of the repertoires. A TCS score was defined as the ratio of F50 (clonal expansion) to E x V (chaos), with BLOSUM62-based TCRdist applied between CDR3 peptides within each V-J. Welch's t-statistics and random forest reduced around 520 V-J features to 10 to 15, which were used in a naive Bayes classifier (R e1071). The raw public data were reprocessed by TCRdb itself: fastp quality trimming at Q25, MiXCR clonotype calling, in-frame beta chains only. Rows are combined by CDR3 protein, so each entry shows the most common genes and DNA. The V and J calls were determined by TCRdb, not by the authors. Counted in this sample were over 500,000 distinct CDR3 sequences; 15% to 20% of them appeared once. The leading ten clones occupy around 32% of the sample.

This clonotype appeared many times. Its antigen specificity is not known. No per-base quality is available; no much larger clone lies one base away. Moderately to severely active disease, a Clinical Activity Score of at least 3, a NOSPECS grade of at least 4, and a duration under 3 months were present in ophthalmopathy patients. Exclusion was applied to patients with uncontrolled infections, other autoimmune diseases, pregnancy or lactation. Diagnoses were established on the basis of clinical symptoms, serum thyroxine and TRAb, thyroid ultrasound, and orbital computed tomography. PBMCs were isolated from more than 8 ml of fresh peripheral blood by Ficoll-Paque density gradient centrifugation. Trizol reagent was used to extract total RNA, and RNA quality was then checked on an Agilent 2100 Bioanalyzer. The CDR3 contains 15 residues, cysteine and phenylalanine counted. Here the CDR3 DNA is all that survives: 45 bases in frame from base 1. After removal of 5 bases from V and 2 bases from J, the junction retains 7 bases not matched to a gene. For CDR1 and CDR2, the germline V gene (reference sequence) lists SEHNR and FQNEAQ.

The sequencing input was blood. The V gene is TRBV7-9 and the J gene is TRBJ2-5; TRBD1 aligns with 8 central bases. This TCR derives from a woman under 40 with Graves' ophthalmopathy. This receptor has the CDR3 CASSQPDRGQETQYF. The DNA is TGTGCCAGCAGCCAGCCTGACAGGGGTCAAGAGACCCAGTACTTC.